These 27 T cell receptor beta chains share one sample of origin, sequenced in a study of blood T cell repertoires in COVID-19. TCRdb's copy holds only in-frame clones and misses some; the assay was immunoSEQ multiplex PCR. This sample has 320,000 or so clones, with about 90% found just once. Sequencing used PBMCs or T cells enriched from blood (not recorded which). These receptors all stem from a woman in her thirties who had recovered from COVID-19.

The chain recombines TRBV4-1 with TRBJ2-7, with D perhaps matching TRBD1 (7 bases). The CDR3 has 15 residues. Germline CDR1 and CDR2: MGHRA and YSYEKL. Trimming left V 3 bases short and J 5 bases short, with 17 bases between. This chain's CDR3 is CASSQGRTGGHEQYF. As DNA, the CDR3 is TGCGCCAGCAGCCAGGGGAGGACAGGAGGGCACGAGCAGTACTTC.

This chain uses TRBV10-2 with TRBJ1-5; 8 bases are a match to TRBD1. This CDR3 has 14 residues. Trimming took 0 bases from V and 6 from J; bases not matched to a gene: 1. Germline V lookup: CDR1 WSHSY, CDR2 SAAADI. CDR3 nucleotide sequence: TGCGCCAGCAGTGAGTCGACAGGGGTTCAGCCCCAGCATTTT. This codes for CASSESTGVQPQHF.

CDR3 sequence (DNA): TGTGCCAGCACCCCGACGTCAGGGGGCGCATACACTGAAGCTTTCTTT. It encodes CASTPTSGGAYTEAFF. The chain links TRBV2 to TRBJ1-1; 8 bases align to TRBD1. V shed 7 bases and J 3 bases; nucleotides not matched to a gene: 13. This CDR3 comprises 16 residues. Germline CDR1 and CDR2: SNHLY and FYNNEI.

In this sample, this clone turned up once. V gene TRBV5-4 combines with J gene TRBJ2-6, with D unresolved. The CDR3 is made up of 14 amino acids. Germline lookup yields CDR1 SGHNT and CDR2 YYREEE (reference sequence). V was trimmed by 10 bases and J by 0 bases, leaving 11 bases between them. DNA of the CDR3: TGTGCCGCCCAGTTCAGCTCTGGGGCCAACGTCCTGACTTTC. It translates to CAAQFSSGANVLTF.

This clone came up once. The genes are TRBV6-2 or TRBV6-3 and TRBJ1-1; 10 nucleotides match TRBD1. The CDR3 sequence is 17 residues long. Germline values: CDR1 MNHEY, CDR2 SVGEGT. The V segment lost 4 bases and the J segment 4 bases; nucleotides outside the gene matches: 12. The CDR3 DNA is TGTGCCAGCAGTTTCGACCGGGACAGGGGCCCGTTCACTGAAGCTTTCTTT. This translates into CASSFDRDRGPFTEAFF.

This chain links TRBV10-1 with TRBJ1-4; unclear D gene. CDR1 and CDR2 from the germline V gene are WNHNN and SYGVQD (reference sequence). V shed 3 bases and J shed 8 bases, with 10 bases lying between them. CDR3 length: 13 amino acids. The CDR3 DNA reads TGCGCCAGCAGTGATCCGGGTATGGAAAAACTGTTTTTT. Its protein product is CASSDPGMEKLFF.

Concerning this clone: The germline gene is not matched at one end of the junction; a read error may be the cause. V usage is TRBV27 and J usage is TRBJ2-7, with 8 nucleotides matching TRBD2. There are 12 residues in the CDR3. In germline, CDR1 is MNHEY, CDR2 SMNVEV (reference sequence). CDR3 DNA: TGTGTTTCCGGGGGGGGTCCCTATGAGCAGTACTTC. It encodes CVSGGGPYEQYF.

The chain joins TRBV28 to TRBJ2-1, with a possible D match to TRBD2 (5 bases). CDR3 size: 12 residues. V lost 8 bases and J lost 2, with 7 bases in between. Per germline, CDR1 MDHEN and CDR2 SYDVKM. As DNA, the CDR3 is TGTGCCAGCGGGGAGCCCTACAATGAGCAGTTCTTC. This sequence encodes CASGEPYNEQFF.

V is TRBV7-9 and J is TRBJ2-1, with TRBD2 identical over 8 bases. Germline loops: CDR1 SEHNR, CDR2 FQNEAQ (reference sequence). With V trimmed by 1 base and J by 3 bases, 5 bases remained unmatched. There are 16 residues in the CDR3. The CDR3 region is CASSLVGGGNYNEQFF. CDR3 nucleotide sequence: TGTGCCAGCAGCTTAGTCGGCGGGGGGAACTACAATGAGCAGTTCTTC.

The chain couples TRBV27 to TRBJ2-3; 7 bases align to TRBD1. Unmatched junction bases numbered 19, after V lost 4 bases and J lost 9 bases. The CDR3 runs 17 residues. Germline CDR1 MNHEY, CDR2 SMNVEV (reference sequence). CDR3 protein: CASSSSPDRDQWRTQYF. The CDR3 DNA reads as TGTGCCAGCAGTTCAAGTCCCGACAGGGACCAGTGGCGGACGCAGTATTTT.

In this sample, this clone turned up a few times. V is TRBV12-3 or TRBV12-4 and J is TRBJ1-5; D is uncertain. V lost 0 bases and J lost 5, with 5 bases in between. The CDR3 runs to 13 residues. For the CDR3, the DNA is TGTGCCAGCAGTTTAGCGGAGCATCAGCCCCAGCATTTT. Amino acids: CASSLAEHQPQHF.

This chain links TRBV3-1 (or the pseudogene TRBV3-2) with TRBJ1-6, with 9 bases fitting TRBD1. V gave up 4 bases and J gave up 8 bases; unmatched junction bases: 3. Germline V gene data show CDR1 as LGHDT and CDR2 as YNNKEL (reference sequence). The CDR3 is made up of 14 amino acids. CDR3 in DNA: TGTGCCAGCAGCCTGACAGGGGGGGATTCACCCCTCCACTTT. It yields the protein CASSLTGGDSPLHF.

The V and J genes are TRBV20-1 and TRBJ2-3; no reliable D call. Germline values: CDR1 DFQATT, CDR2 SNEGSKA (reference sequence). The CDR3 extends over 14 amino acids. V dropped 3 bases and J dropped 5 bases, with 15 bases sitting between them. CDR3: CSASSRAVEDTQYF. The CDR3 bases are TGCAGTGCTAGTTCCCGTGCCGTAGAAGATACGCAGTATTTT.

CDR3 coding DNA: TGTGCCAGCACCACAGGGGCATTCACGACTGGGGCCAACGTCCTGACTTTC. Its protein product is CASTTGAFTTGANVLTF. The chain recombines TRBV5-6 with TRBJ2-6; 7 bases align to TRBD1. The trim removed 6 bases at V and 2 bases at J, leaving 11 bases unmatched. CDR1 and CDR2 (germline): SGHDT, YYEEEE. The CDR3 extends over 17 amino acids.

The J gene is TRBJ2-7, the V gene TRBV2, with 7 bases that match TRBD1. The junction had 5 bases not matched to a gene; V was cut back by 3 bases and J by 0 bases. From germline, CDR1 is SNHLY and CDR2 FYNNEI. The CDR3 is 15 residues long. CDR3 nucleotide sequence: TGTGCCAGCAGTGACGGGACAGTGGTCTCCTACGAGCAGTACTTC. Encoded protein: CASSDGTVVSYEQYF.

V is TRBV5-4 and J is TRBJ2-7; D is undetermined. V was pared by 2 bases and J by 0 bases, with 9 bases between. From germline, CDR1 is SGHNT and CDR2 YYREEE (reference sequence). This CDR3 contains 14 residues. CDR3 sequence: CASSFSDSSYEQYF. CDR3 bases: TGTGCCAGCAGCTTCAGCGATAGCTCCTACGAGCAGTACTTC. The entire variable domain, with the rest obtained from reference TRBV5-4 and TRBJ2-7, is as follows: ETGVTQSPTHLIKTRGQQVTLRCSSQSGHNTVSWYQQALGQGPQFIFQYYREEENGRGNFPPRFSGLQFPNYSSELNVNALELDDSALYLCASSFSDSSYEQYFGPGTRLTVT.

V and J are TRBV7-2 and TRBJ1-1, with unresolved D. This CDR3 is built from 13 residues. V was clipped by 5 bases and J by 5 bases, with 12 bases between them. CDR1 is SGHTA, CDR2 FQGNSA, per germline. This CDR3 is CASSPGMETEAFF. In DNA, the CDR3 is TGTGCCAGCAGCCCGGGAATGGAGACTGAAGCTTTCTTT.

V is TRBV5-1 and J is TRBJ2-5, with 7 nucleotides matching TRBD1. The CDR3 runs to 15 residues. V shed 2 bases, J shed 3 bases, and the junction held 7 bases outside the gene matches. CDR1 SGHRS and CDR2 YFSETQ come from the germline V gene. In DNA form, the CDR3 reads TGCGCCAGCAGCTTCTGGGGCGACAGGGAAGAGACCCAGTACTTC. It specifies CASSFWGDREETQYF.

The chain couples TRBV5-8 to TRBJ1-5, with 11 bases aligning to TRBD1. Germline V gives CDR1 SGHTS, CDR2 YDEGEE. The V segment lost 2 bases and the J segment 1 base; nucleotides outside the gene matches: 8. The CDR3 is 18 amino acids. The CDR3 region has the DNA TGTGCCAGCAGCTTCGATTTACGGGACAGGGGGAGCAATCAGCCCCAGCATTTT. Its protein is CASSFDLRDRGSNQPQHF.

The rearrangement joins TRBV19 to TRBJ2-1; TRBD2 aligns across 9 bases. Looked up from germline, CDR1 is LNHDA and CDR2 is SQIVND (reference sequence). The ends lost 5 bases at V and 4 bases at J; junction bases unmatched: 9. This CDR3 has 16 residues. CDR3 residues: CASSPPQRGEYNEQFF. As DNA, the CDR3 is TGTGCCAGTAGTCCCCCTCAGCGGGGGGAATACAATGAGCAGTTCTTC.

This sequence joins TRBV28 and TRBJ1-4; a weak D match, TRBD1 (6 bases). Trimming pared 11 bases from V and 8 bases from J, leaving 15 bases between. Looked up from germline, CDR1 is MDHEN and CDR2 is SYDVKM. The CDR3 is 12 amino acids. The CDR3 loop reads CASSWGREKLFF. CDR3 DNA sequence: TGTGCCTCTTCATGGGGGCGGGAAAAACTGTTTTTT.

This clone turned up a few times. CDR3 nucleotide sequence: TGTGCCAGTAGTGTGCGGCAAAGGCCAAGCCTCTATGGCTACACCTTC. Residues: CASSVRQRPSLYGYTF. V usage is TRBV19 and J usage is TRBJ1-2; D uncertain. Trimming removed 5 bases at V and 4 bases at J, with 20 bases between. The CDR3 spans 16 residues. The germline gives CDR1 LNHDA, CDR2 SQIVND (reference sequence).

The chain recombines TRBV25-1 with TRBJ2-1; a possible D gene is TRBD2 (5 bases). The V gene's germline CDR1 is MGHDK and CDR2 SYGVNS. CDR3 length: 17 amino acids. Trimming left V 1 base short and J 4 bases short, with 17 bases between. The CDR3 region is CASSESLVSEIYNEQFF. CDR3 sequence (DNA): TGTGCCAGCAGTGAATCTTTAGTTAGCGAGATTTACAATGAGCAGTTCTTC.

This clone was counted between two and nine times. The chain employs TRBV27 and TRBJ1-1, with D perhaps matching TRBD1 (5 bases). Per the germline V gene, CDR1 is MNHEY and CDR2 is SMNVEV (reference sequence). V lost 8 bases, J lost 2 bases, and 21 bases lay in between. The CDR3 totals 16 residues. CDR3 region: CASGPGRAGGNTEAFF. As DNA, the CDR3 is TGTGCCAGCGGGCCGGGGAGGGCCGGGGGAAACACTGAAGCTTTCTTT.

The chain has TRBV7-8 and TRBJ1-5; D remains ambiguous. V was trimmed by 4 bases and J by 9 bases, leaving 16 bases between them. Germline V gene lookup returns CDR1 SGHVS and CDR2 FQNEAQ. This CDR3 has 14 amino acids. Written as DNA, the CDR3 is TGTGCCAGCAGCTCTTTTACCCGGGAGATGCCCCAGCATTTT. Amino acids: CASSSFTREMPQHF.

This sequence joins TRBV19 and TRBJ1-6; 7 bases match TRBD1. Germline values: CDR1 LNHDA, CDR2 SQIVND (reference sequence). Losses at the gene ends were 3 bases for V and 9 bases for J; bases not matched to a gene: 8. CDR3 size: 15 residues. CDR3 loop: CASSIPTGFGSPLHF. The CDR3 DNA reads TGTGCCAGTAGTATCCCGACAGGGTTTGGTTCACCCCTCCACTTT.

The gene calls are TRBV27 and TRBJ2-5; 9 bases align to TRBD1. The CDR3 extends over 12 amino acids. Germline assignment: CDR1 MNHEY and CDR2 SMNVEV (reference sequence). The trim removed 4 bases at V and 9 bases at J, leaving 3 bases unmatched. The CDR3 reads CASSSQGAAQYF. DNA of the CDR3: TGTGCCAGCAGTTCACAGGGGGCGGCCCAGTACTTC.